The rows below give T cell receptor beta chains drawn from one sample of a study of CD8 T cells in Susac syndrome. TCRdb passed the immunoSEQ multiplex PCR reads through MiXCR, listing each CDR3 protein once. The sample carries 100,000 to 150,000 distinct CDR3 sequences, around 94% recorded once. The sequencing input was CD4+ T cells from PBMCs. These receptors all stem from a human donor in good health. Each CDR3 is given with its conserved first and last residue. A D gene is named only where the DNA matches it firmly. Rows may omit the clone size; those that give it use once, few, many or a size class.

clone_size	v_call	d_call	j_call	cdr3_length	cdr3_aa	cdr3_nt
-	TRBV19	TRBD2	TRBJ2-4	14	CASNPGTSGAIQYF	TGTGCCAGTAATCCTGGGACTAGCGGGGCCATTCAGTACTTC
-	TRBV2	-	TRBJ2-2	16	CASSGSRVPNTGELFF	TGTGCCAGCAGTGGAAGCCGGGTCCCGAACACCGGGGAGCTGTTTTTT
-	TRBV29-1	-	TRBJ1-1	11	CSVTGNTEAFF	TGCAGCGTAACAGGGAACACTGAAGCTTTCTTT
-	TRBV7-2	TRBD1	TRBJ1-5	14	CASSPRTGEQPQHF	TGTGCCAGCAGCCCCCGGACAGGGGAACAGCCCCAGCATTTT
-	TRBV27	TRBD1	TRBJ1-5	13	CASTPGQGTAQHF	TGTGCCAGCACTCCGGGACAGGGAACAGCCCAGCATTTT
-	TRBV20-1	-	TRBJ2-3	14	CSASRGTITDTQYF	TGCAGTGCTAGTCGCGGGACGATCACAGATACGCAGTATTTT
-	TRBV20-1	-	TRBJ1-1	11	CSVLRNTEAFF	TGCAGCGTCCTCCGAAACACTGAAGCTTTCTTT
-	TRBV12-3/TRBV12-4	-	TRBJ1-1	15	CATRSGLKRATEAFF	TGTGCCACGCGAAGTGGGCTTAAGAGGGCCACTGAAGCTTTCTTT
once	TRBV29-1	-	TRBJ2-2	14	CSVGRDVDTGELFF	TGCAGCGTTGGTAGGGACGTAGACACCGGGGAGCTGTTTTTT
few	TRBV20-1	TRBD2	TRBJ2-5	15	CSARAAGGPGETQYF	TGCAGTGCTAGAGCGGCGGGAGGTCCGGGTGAGACCCAGTACTTC
-	TRBV12-3/TRBV12-4	-	TRBJ2-5	16	CASSRGSGTLGETQYF	TGTGCCAGCAGTCGAGGGTCCGGGACCCTCGGAGAGACCCAGTACTTC
-	TRBV2	-	TRBJ2-5	15	CASSGPGQSKVTQYF	TGTGCCAGCAGTGGACCTGGACAGTCCAAGGTGACCCAGTACTTC
-	TRBV2	TRBD1	TRBJ1-1	13	CASRGQGDTEAFF	TGTGCCAGCAGGGGACAGGGCGACACTGAAGCTTTCTTT
-	TRBV20-1	-	TRBJ1-1	15	CSATPPFGGGTEAFF	TGCAGTGCTACCCCCCCTTTTGGCGGGGGCACTGAAGCTTTCTTT
-	TRBV5-1	TRBD1	TRBJ2-7	16	CASSPGQSRTDYEQYF	TGCGCCAGCAGCCCGGGACAGTCCCGGACCGACTACGAGCAGTACTTC
-	TRBV20-1	-	TRBJ2-7	15	CSASPARWPNYEQYF	TGCAGTGCTTCCCCCGCGAGGTGGCCAAACTACGAGCAGTACTTC
-	TRBV5-1	-	TRBJ1-2	13	CASSLGEPYGYTF	TGCGCCAGCAGCTTGGGAGAGCCCTATGGCTACACCTTC
once	TRBV5-1	-	TRBJ2-5	15	CASSGGRPQDGAQYF	TGCGCCAGCAGCGGGGGACGGCCCCAGGACGGGGCCCAGTACTTC
-	TRBV20-1	-	TRBJ2-3	15	CSAPPAGSETDTQYF	TGCAGTGCCCCCCCAGCCGGGAGTGAGACAGATACGCAGTATTTT
-	TRBV2	TRBD1	TRBJ1-2	14	CASRWTGAIYGYTF	TGTGCCAGCAGGTGGACAGGGGCGATCTATGGCTACACCTTC
-	TRBV7-8	-	TRBJ1-5	13	CASSYYSNQPQHF	TGTGCCAGCAGCTATTACAGCAATCAGCCCCAGCATTTT
-	TRBV7-2	TRBD2	TRBJ2-5	17	CASSLDGLAGEKETQYF	TGTGCCAGCAGCTTAGACGGACTAGCGGGAGAGAAAGAGACCCAGTACTTC
-	TRBV5-1	-	TRBJ1-1	14	CASSPDGANTEAFF	TGCGCCAGCAGCCCTGACGGGGCGAACACTGAAGCTTTCTTT
few	TRBV6-2/TRBV6-3	-	TRBJ1-5	14	CASSYLGGNQPQHF	TGTGCCAGCAGTTATTTAGGGGGCAATCAGCCCCAGCATTTT
-	TRBV6-2/TRBV6-3	-	TRBJ1-5	16	CASSSGSYGRVQPQHF	TGTGCCAGCAGCTCCGGGTCCTATGGACGTGTTCAGCCCCAGCATTTT
-	TRBV3-1	-	TRBJ1-1	17	CASSQVAGGARVTEAFF	TGTGCCAGCAGCCAAGTGGCGGGGGGCGCGAGGGTCACTGAAGCTTTCTTT